This note documents a single T cell receptor beta chain sequence. There is no known antigen for this receptor. Base qualities are not at hand, and no much larger clone is one base apart. These data come from a study of shared clonotypes between healthy human individuals (dated by TCRdb to about 2020). In terms of the full investigation: Three men and a couple of women, aged 18 to 49 years, made up the cohort. To estimate repertoire size and how much clonotype sharing occurs between individuals, the study deeply sequenced the blood TCR repertoires of several healthy adults. Libraries were prepared and TCR repertoires were sequenced by different laboratories using diverse techniques, in order to increase sequencing depth and limit assay-specific biases. Per donor, leukapheresis produced somewhere between about 0.9 and 9 billion PBMCs.

Using the deep immunoSEQ assay, TCR CDR3 regions were amplified from genomic DNA by multiplex PCR. Genomic DNA extracted from each cell subset was distributed evenly over all wells of several immunoSEQ 96-well plates, and each plate served as one replicate. For unsorted PBMC, approximately 290 ng genomic DNA, equal to around 30,000 T cell genomes, was loaded into each replicate PCR. Ten immunoSEQ deep assay plates were used to sequence the unsorted PBMC genomic DNA. Purified libraries were quantified with a Qubit 3.0 fluorometer, sized on a Bioanalyzer 2100, and re-quantified with the KAPA Library Quantification kit. Every immunoSEQ 96-well plate was sequenced on a separate single-read 150-cycle Illumina NextSeq 550 flow cell. For the original study's pipeline: Because the immunoSEQ output held only junctional sequences and lacked quality scores, the filtering could not match the filtering applied to full-length reads. To assign V/J genes and CDR3, sequences were annotated using PyIR, a Python wrapper for IgBLAST v1.9, with IMGT germline references. Reads with weak V/J assignments (E-value above 1e-6), missing CDR3, stop codons, out-of-frame junctions, or ambiguous translated residues were removed. A V3J clonotype was defined by an identical inferred V gene, J gene, and CDR3 amino acid sequence. To compute the percentage overlap between repertoires, the number of shared unique clonotypes was divided by the size of the smaller repertoire. Richness of each repertoire was evaluated using RTK rarefaction, the Chao1 estimator, and Recon v2.1 estimates of unobserved clonotypes. TCRdb holds this immuneACCESS table with in-frame rearrangements only. Some clones are missing; in checked studies, unresolved V genes explain under half, and the rest has no known cause. V, J and clone size are those of that table, while D and trimming were read from the DNA. The sample yields about 490,000 clones; about 80% were counted once. The ten largest clones capture roughly 12% of the sample.

Findings and caveats that apply to the study as a whole: Because the study included a small number of donors, the genetic and exposure-history diversity represented was limited. Only blood was sampled, and tissue TCR repertoires likely differ from those in blood. Pairwise subsampling led to the expectation that sequencing depth would affect the degree of clonotype sharing among donors.

Healthy HIV-negative adults with no recently reported acute infections or vaccinations were included as donors. Every donor was a Caucasian adult residing in Nashville, Tennessee, USA. For unsorted samples, around 85 million PBMCs were counted, and genomic DNA was extracted using the QIAamp DNA Blood Mini kit. After blood collection by leukapheresis, PBMCs were isolated using Ficoll-Histopaque density gradient centrifugation and then cryopreserved in the vapor phase of liquid nitrogen. This TCR was recovered from a woman aged 40 to 50 in good health. Some clones in this sample may be carry-over from other donors' samples. Sequencing was done on a sample of PBMCs.

The bases read TGTGCCAGCAGCAAAGTGGAGTCGGCTAGCGTCCAAGAGACCCAGTACTTC. This sequence encodes CASSKVESASVQETQYF. The chain is encoded by TRBV21-1 joined to TRBJ2-5; the table calls TRBD2, which could not be checked here. TRBV21-1 is annotated as a pseudogene. CDR3 length: 17 amino acids, cysteine to phenylalanine. Only the CDR3 portion is preserved as DNA: 51 bases, with reading frame beginning at the first base.